This T cell receptor (beta chain) was obtained from a study of blood T cells in healthy people across ages. Study-wide context: About one barcoded beta molecule was captured per two T cells (by template switching). The study's findings and limits: More naive CD4+ cells and higher diversity were found in long-lived than in aged donors.

Regarding this clonotype: What it recognizes is unknown.

The CDR3 has 18 amino acids. The germline CDR1 and CDR2 sequences are KGHDR and SFDVKD. Total RNA extracted from each sample amounted to at least 5 micrograms. Using a J-beta primer mix together with a sample-barcoded 5' primer, a second PCR was run for roughly 7 to 12 cycles. Each cDNA molecule, via a template-switch adaptor with 12 random nucleotides, was tagged. MiXCR, run by TCRdb on the 5' RACE reads, gives a single entry per CDR3 protein. In the table there are roughly 1.7 million distinct CDR3 sequences, about 35% of which are singletons. Sequences were obtained from blood. This clonotype was obtained from a woman aged 25 to 45 in good health. The V and J genes are TRBV24-1 and TRBJ2-4, with D possibly matching TRBD1 (7 bases). The DNA matches TRBJ2-5 better at its end, which makes the J call doubtful. CDR3 sequence (DNA): TGTGCCACCAGTGATTTGCAGATGGAGGGACAGCACCAAGAGACCCAGTACTTC. It yields the protein CATSDLQMEGQHQETQYF.